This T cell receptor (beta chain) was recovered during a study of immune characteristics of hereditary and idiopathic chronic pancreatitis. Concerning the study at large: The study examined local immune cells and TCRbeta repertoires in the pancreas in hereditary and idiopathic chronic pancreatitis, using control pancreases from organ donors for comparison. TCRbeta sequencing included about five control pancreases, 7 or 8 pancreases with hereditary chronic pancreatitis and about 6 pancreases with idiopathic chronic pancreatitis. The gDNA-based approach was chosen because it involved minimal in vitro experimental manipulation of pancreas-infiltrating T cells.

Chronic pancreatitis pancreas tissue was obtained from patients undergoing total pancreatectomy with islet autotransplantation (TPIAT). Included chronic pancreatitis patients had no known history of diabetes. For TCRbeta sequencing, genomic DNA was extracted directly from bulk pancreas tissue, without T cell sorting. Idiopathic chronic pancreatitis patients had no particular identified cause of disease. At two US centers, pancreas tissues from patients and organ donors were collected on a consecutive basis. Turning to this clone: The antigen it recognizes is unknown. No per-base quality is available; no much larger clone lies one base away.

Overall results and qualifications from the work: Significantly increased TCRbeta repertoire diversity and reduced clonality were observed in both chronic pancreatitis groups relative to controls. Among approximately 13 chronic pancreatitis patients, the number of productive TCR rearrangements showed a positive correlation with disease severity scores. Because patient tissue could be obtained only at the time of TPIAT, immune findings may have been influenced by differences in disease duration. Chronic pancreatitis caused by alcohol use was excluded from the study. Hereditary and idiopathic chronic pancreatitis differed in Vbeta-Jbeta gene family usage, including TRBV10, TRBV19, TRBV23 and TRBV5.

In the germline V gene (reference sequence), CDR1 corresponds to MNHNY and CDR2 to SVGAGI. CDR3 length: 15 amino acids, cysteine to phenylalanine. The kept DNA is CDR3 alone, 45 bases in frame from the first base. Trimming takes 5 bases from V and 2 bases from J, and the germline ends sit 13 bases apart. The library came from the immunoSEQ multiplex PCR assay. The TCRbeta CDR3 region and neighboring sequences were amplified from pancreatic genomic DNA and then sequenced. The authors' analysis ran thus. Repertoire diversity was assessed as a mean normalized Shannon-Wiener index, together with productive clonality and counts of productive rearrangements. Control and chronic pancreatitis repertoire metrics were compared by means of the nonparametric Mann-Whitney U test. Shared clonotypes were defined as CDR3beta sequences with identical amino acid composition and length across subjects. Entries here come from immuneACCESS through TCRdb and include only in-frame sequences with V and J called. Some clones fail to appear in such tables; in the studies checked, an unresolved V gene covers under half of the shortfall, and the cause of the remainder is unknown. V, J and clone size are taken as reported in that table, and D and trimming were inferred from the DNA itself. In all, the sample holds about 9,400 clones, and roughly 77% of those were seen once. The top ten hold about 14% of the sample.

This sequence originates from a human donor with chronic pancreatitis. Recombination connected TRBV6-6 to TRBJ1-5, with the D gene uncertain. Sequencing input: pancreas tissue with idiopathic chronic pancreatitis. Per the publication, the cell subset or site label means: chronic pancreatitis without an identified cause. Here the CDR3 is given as CASSDRAARNQPQHF. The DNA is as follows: TGTGCCAGCAGTGACCGGGCGGCACGCAATCAGCCCCAGCATTTT.